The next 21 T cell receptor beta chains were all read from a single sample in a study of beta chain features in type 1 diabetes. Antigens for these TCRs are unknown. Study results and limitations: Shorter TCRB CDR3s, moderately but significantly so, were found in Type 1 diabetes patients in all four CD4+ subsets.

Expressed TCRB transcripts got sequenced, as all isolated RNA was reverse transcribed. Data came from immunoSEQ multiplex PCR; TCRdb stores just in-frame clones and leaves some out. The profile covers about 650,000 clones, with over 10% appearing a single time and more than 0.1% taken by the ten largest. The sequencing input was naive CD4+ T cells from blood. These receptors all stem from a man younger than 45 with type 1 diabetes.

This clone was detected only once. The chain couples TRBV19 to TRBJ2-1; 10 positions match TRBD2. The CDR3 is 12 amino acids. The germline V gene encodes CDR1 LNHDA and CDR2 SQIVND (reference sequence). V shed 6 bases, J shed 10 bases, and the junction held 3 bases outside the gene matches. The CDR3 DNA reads TGTGCCAGTAGCCAGACTAGCGGGGAGCAGTTCTTC. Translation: CASSQTSGEQFF.

The CDR3 nucleotides are TGTGCCAGCAGAGTGGGACTAGCGGGGGGCCCCGCAGATACGCAGTATTTT. Translation: CASRVGLAGGPADTQYF. V and J are TRBV2 and TRBJ2-3, with 15 bases fitting TRBD2. The CDR3 extends over 17 amino acids. Germline assignment: CDR1 SNHLY and CDR2 FYNNEI. Trimming cost V 6 bases and J 4 bases; bases outside gene matches: 8.

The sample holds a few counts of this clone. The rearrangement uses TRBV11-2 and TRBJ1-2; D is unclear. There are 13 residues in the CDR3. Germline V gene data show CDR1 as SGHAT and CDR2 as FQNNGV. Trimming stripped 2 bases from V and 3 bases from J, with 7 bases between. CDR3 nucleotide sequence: TGTGCCAGCAGCTTAAGTCAGGACTATGGCTACACCTTC. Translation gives CASSLSQDYGYTF.

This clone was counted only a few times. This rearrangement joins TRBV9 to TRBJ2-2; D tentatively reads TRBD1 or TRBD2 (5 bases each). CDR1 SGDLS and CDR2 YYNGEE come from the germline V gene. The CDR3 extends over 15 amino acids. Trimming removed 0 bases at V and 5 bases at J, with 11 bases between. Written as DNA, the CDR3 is TGTGCCAGCAGCGTAGGTGGGACGCTGACCGGGGAGCTGTTTTTT. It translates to CASSVGGTLTGELFF.

The CDR3 DNA reads TGTGCCAGCAGCCGAATAGGGGACGACGAGCAGTACTTC. Protein product: CASSRIGDDEQYF. V usage is TRBV14 and J usage is TRBJ2-7; D assignment may be TRBD1 or TRBD2 (5 bases each). V was cut by 4 bases and J by 5 bases, with 12 bases left in between. Germline loops: CDR1 SGHDN, CDR2 FVKESK. The CDR3 sequence is 13 residues long.

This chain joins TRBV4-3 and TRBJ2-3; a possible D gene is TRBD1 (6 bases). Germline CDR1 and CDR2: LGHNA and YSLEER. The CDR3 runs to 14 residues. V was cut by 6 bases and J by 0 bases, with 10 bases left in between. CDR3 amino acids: CASRRQASTDTQYF. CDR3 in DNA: TGCGCCAGCAGAAGACAGGCTAGCACAGATACGCAGTATTTT.

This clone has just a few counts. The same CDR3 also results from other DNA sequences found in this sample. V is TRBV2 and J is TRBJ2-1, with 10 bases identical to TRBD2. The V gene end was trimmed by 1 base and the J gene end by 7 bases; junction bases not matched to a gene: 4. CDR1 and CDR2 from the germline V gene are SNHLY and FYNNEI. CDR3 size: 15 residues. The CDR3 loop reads CASSEGSGGRNEQFF. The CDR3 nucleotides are TGTGCCAGCAGTGAAGGTAGCGGGGGGAGGAATGAGCAGTTCTTC.

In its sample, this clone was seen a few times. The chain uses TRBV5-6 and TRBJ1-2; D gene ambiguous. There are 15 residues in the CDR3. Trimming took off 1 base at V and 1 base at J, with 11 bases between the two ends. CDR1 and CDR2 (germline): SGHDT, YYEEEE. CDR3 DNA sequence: TGTGCCAGCAGCTTGTACAGCTCGAATAACTATGGCTACACCTTC. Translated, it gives CASSLYSSNNYGYTF. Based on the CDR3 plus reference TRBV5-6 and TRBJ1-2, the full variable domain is DAGVTQSPTHLIKTRGQQVTLRCSPKSGHDTVSWYQQALGQGPQFIFQYYEEEERQRGNFPDRFSGHQFPNYSSELNVNALLLGDSALYLCASSLYSSNNYGYTFGSGTRLTVV.

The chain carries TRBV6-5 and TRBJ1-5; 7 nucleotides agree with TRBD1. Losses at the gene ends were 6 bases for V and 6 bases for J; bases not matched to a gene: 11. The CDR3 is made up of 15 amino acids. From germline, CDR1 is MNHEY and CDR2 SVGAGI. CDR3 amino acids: CASSPATGHGQPQHF. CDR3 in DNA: TGTGCCAGCAGCCCGGCGACAGGGCACGGTCAGCCCCAGCATTTT.

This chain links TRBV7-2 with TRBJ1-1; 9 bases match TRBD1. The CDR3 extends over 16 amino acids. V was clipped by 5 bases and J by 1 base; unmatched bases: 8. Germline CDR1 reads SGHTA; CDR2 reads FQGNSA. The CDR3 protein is CASSTQGARRNTEAFF. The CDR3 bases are TGTGCCAGCAGCACACAGGGGGCCAGGAGGAACACTGAAGCTTTCTTT.

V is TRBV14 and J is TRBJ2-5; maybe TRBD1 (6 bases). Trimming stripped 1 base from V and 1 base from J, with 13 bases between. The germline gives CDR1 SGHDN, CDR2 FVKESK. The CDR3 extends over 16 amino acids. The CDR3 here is CASSQGSGQLQETQYF. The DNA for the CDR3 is TGTGCCAGCAGCCAAGGATCGGGACAACTCCAAGAGACCCAGTACTTC.

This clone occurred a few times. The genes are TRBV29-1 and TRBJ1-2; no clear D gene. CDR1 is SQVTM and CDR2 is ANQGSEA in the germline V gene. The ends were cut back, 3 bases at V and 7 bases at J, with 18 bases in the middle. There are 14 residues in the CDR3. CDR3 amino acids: CSVEVHGARVGYTF. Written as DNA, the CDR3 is TGCAGCGTTGAGGTTCACGGAGCTCGCGTTGGCTACACCTTC.

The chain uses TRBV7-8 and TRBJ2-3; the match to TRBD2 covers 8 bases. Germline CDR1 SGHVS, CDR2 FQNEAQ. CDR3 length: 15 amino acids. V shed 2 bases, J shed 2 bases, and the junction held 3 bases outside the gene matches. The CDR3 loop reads CASSLLAGPTDTQYF. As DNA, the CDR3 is TGTGCCAGCAGCTTATTAGCGGGGCCCACAGATACGCAGTATTTT.

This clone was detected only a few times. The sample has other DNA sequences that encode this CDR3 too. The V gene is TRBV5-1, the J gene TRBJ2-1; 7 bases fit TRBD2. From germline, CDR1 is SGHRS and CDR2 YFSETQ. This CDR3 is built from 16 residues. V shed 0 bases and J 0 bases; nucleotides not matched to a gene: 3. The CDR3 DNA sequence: TGCGCCAGCAGCTTGGCCGGGGGGAGCTCCTACAATGAGCAGTTCTTC. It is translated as CASSLAGGSSYNEQFF.

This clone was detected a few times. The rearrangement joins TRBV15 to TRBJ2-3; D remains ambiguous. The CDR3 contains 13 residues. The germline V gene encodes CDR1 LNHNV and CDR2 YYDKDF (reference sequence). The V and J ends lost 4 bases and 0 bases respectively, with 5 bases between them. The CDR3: CATSIQSTDTQYF. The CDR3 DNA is TGTGCCACCAGCATACAGAGCACAGATACGCAGTATTTT.

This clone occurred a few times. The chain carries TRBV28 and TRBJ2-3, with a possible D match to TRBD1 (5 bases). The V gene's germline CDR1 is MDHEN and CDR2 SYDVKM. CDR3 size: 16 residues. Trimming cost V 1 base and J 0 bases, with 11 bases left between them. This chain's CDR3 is CASSLYGAASTDTQYF. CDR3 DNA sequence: TGTGCCAGCAGTTTATATGGGGCCGCTAGCACAGATACGCAGTATTTT.

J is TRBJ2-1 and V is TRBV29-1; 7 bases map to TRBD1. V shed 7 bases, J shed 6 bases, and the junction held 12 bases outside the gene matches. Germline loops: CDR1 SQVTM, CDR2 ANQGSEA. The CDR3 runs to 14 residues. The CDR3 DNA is TGCAGCGCACACGCGACAGGGTCGGGCAATGAGCAGTTCTTC. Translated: CSAHATGSGNEQFF.

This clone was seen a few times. The CDR3: CASSQQDRAQFF. CDR3 nucleotide sequence: TGCGCCAGCAGCCAACAGGACAGGGCGCAGTTCTTC. V is TRBV4-3 and J is TRBJ2-1; 8 bases agree with TRBD1. The J segment lost 12 bases and the V segment lost 2 bases, leaving 3 bases of the junction unmatched. This CDR3 spans 12 amino acids. Germline V lookup: CDR1 LGHNA, CDR2 YSLEER.

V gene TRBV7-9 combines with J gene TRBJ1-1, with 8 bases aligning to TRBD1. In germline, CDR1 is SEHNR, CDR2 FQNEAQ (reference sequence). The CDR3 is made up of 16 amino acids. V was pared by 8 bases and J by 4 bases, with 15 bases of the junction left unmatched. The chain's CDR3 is CASRPGRQGRGTEAFF. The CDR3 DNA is TGTGCCAGCCGTCCCGGACGACAGGGGCGAGGCACTGAAGCTTTCTTT.

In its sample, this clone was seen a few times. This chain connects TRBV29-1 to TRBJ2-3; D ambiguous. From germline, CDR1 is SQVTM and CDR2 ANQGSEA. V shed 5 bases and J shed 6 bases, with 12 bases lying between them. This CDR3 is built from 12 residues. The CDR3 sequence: CSVPTSQDTQYF. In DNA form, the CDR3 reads TGCAGCGTTCCAACAAGCCAGGATACGCAGTATTTT.

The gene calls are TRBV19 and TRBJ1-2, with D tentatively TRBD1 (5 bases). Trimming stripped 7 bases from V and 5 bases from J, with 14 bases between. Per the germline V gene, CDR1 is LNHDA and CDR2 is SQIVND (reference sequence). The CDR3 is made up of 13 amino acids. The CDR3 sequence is CASTPPEGYGYTF. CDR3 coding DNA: TGTGCCAGTACTCCTCCGGAGGGGTATGGCTACACCTTC.